This entry features one T cell receptor (beta chain) sequence. The CDR3 is made up of 14 amino acids. J lost 2 bases, V lost 3 bases, and 5 bases had no gene match. Germline-derived CDR1 and CDR2 are DFQATT and SNEGSKA (reference sequence). As originally analysed: Estimation of nucleated cell counts was performed using reference gene primer amplification. The data were produced by immunoSEQ multiplex PCR, yet TCRdb's version contains in-frame clones alone and is incomplete. The V and J calls and the clone size are those of that table, but D and trimming were determined from the DNA. The sample has some 190,000 clones, around 80% seen once. These data belong to a study of blood T cell repertoires in COVID-19. At the level of the study: COVID-19 samples, acute and convalescent, were from the United States, Italy and Spain. T cells, B-cell-depleted T cells, or PBMCs supplied cDNA or gDNA.

While infection was still active, Seattle patients were enrolled and then followed longitudinally. The receptor's source is a woman in her fifties or sixties with COVID-19, enrolled during active disease. The chain links TRBV20-1 to TRBJ2-5, with 8 bases aligning to TRBD2. The material sequenced was peripheral blood. The CDR3 DNA reads as TGCAGTGCTAGTCACGGGGGGGGGCAAGAGACCCAGTACTTC. Protein product: CSASHGGGQETQYF.